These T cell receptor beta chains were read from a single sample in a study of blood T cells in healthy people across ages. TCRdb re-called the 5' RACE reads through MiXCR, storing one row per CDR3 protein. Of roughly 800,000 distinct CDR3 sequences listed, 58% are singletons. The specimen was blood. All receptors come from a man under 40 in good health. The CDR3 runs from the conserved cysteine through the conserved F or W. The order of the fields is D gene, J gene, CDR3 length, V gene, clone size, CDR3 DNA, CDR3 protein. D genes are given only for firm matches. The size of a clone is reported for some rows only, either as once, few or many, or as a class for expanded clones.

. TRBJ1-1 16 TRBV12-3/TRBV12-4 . TGTGCCAGCAGTCCCAGGGCAAAACTAATAAACACTGAAGCTTTCTTT CASSPRAKLINTEAFF
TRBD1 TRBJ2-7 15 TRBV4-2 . TGTGCCAGCAGCCAAGCCCGACAGGGGCCGTACGAGCAGTACTTC CASSQARQGPYEQYF
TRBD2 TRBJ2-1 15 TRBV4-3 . TGCGCCAGCAGACATGGACTAGCGGGCTACAATGAGCAGTTCTTC CASRHGLAGYNEQFF
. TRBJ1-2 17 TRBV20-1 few TGCAGTGCTAGAGGAGCGGGGCCCCAACTTCCTATCTATGGCTACACCTTC CSARGAGPQLPIYGYTF
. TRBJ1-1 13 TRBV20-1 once TGCAGTGCTAGAGATATAGGGGACACTGAAGCTTTCTTT CSARDIGDTEAFF
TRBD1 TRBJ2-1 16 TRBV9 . TGTGCCAGCAGCGTAAAGGTTTGGGCAGGGGGCGGTGAGCAGTTCTTC CASSVKVWAGGGEQFF
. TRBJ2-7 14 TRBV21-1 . TGTGCCAGCAGCAAAGGACGGTGCTCCTACGAGCAGTACTTC CASSKGRCSYEQYF
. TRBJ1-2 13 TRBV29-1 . TGCAGCGTCCCTTCGGCCGACCACTATGGCTACACCTTC CSVPSADHYGYTF
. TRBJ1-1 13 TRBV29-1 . TGCAGCGCCAAGACAGCTTTGAACACTGAAGCTTTCTTT CSAKTALNTEAFF
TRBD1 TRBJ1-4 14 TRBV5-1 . TGCGCCAGCAGCGCCGGACAGGGGAGTGAAAAACTGTTTTTT CASSAGQGSEKLFF
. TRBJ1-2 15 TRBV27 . TGTGCCAGCAGTTTAAACGGAGCCGCTAACTATGGCTACACCTTC CASSLNGAANYGYTF
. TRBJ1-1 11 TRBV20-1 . TGCAGTGCTAGGAGGAACACTGAAGCTTTCTTT CSARRNTEAFF
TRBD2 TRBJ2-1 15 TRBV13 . TGTGCCAGCAGCTTTAGGCGGGAGCCACACAATGAGCAGTTCTTC CASSFRREPHNEQFF
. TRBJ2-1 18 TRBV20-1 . TGCAGTGCCCACCGAGATGGGAGAGCGGCCTCCGCCTACAATGAGCAGTTCTTC CSAHRDGRAASAYNEQFF
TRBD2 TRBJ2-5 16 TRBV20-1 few TGCAGTGCTAGAGATCTGATTGGGCCTAGCGGGTACGGGCAGTACTTC CSARDLIGPSGYGQYF
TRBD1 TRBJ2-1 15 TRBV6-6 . TGTGCCAGCAGCCCCCGGGGACAGGGGACGAATGAGCAGTTCTTC CASSPRGQGTNEQFF